The 29 T cell receptor beta chains below come from one sample, sequenced in a study of T-cell reconstitution after alpha-beta-depleted transplantation in children. Preparing the TCRbeta library involved the use of unique molecular identifiers. TCRdb ran MiXCR on the PCR reads and lists one entry per CDR3 protein. The table includes 780,000 or so distinct CDR3 sequences, less than 20% detected once. The specimen comprised PBMCs, mostly from graft donor cells, sampled 360 days after TCRalphabeta/CD19-depleted stem cell transplant. All receptors derive from a male patient younger than 18 who had a stem cell transplant for acute lymphoblastic leukemia, so the T cells may come from the graft donor.

This clonotype appeared a few times. The rearrangement joins TRBV9 to TRBJ2-1; D remains ambiguous. Germline V CDR1 and CDR2: SGDLS, YYNGEE. CDR3 length: 17 residues. V was pared by 0 bases and J by 2 bases, with 15 bases between. CDR3 DNA: TGTGCCAGCAGCGTAGGGTTCTCGAGGAGTCCCTACAATGAGCAGTTCTTC. Protein product: CASSVGFSRSPYNEQFF.

This chain links TRBV5-1 with TRBJ2-2; 9 bases are shared with TRBD2. From germline, CDR1 is SGHRS and CDR2 YFSETQ. This CDR3 contains 17 residues. V lost 1 base and J lost 0; bases outside the gene matches: 4. The CDR3 region is CASSLSRLAANTGELFF. The CDR3 coding sequence is TGCGCCAGCAGCTTGAGTCGACTAGCGGCGAACACCGGGGAGCTGTTTTTT.

This clonotype has more than one count but fewer than ten. The rearrangement joins TRBV12-5 to TRBJ2-1, with D hard to call. Per the germline V gene, CDR1 is LGHNT and CDR2 is FRNRAP. The V end was cut by 3 bases, the J end by 7 bases, with 10 bases between. CDR3 length: 13 amino acids. The CDR3 region is CASGFDWANEQFF. The DNA of the CDR3 is TGTGCTAGTGGTTTCGACTGGGCGAATGAGCAGTTCTTC.

The rearrangement uses TRBV15 and TRBJ2-2, with D uncertain. Trimming removed 2 bases at V and 0 bases at J, with 10 bases between. The CDR3 loop spans 16 amino acids. Germline V gene data show CDR1 as LNHNV and CDR2 as YYDKDF (reference sequence). CDR3 nucleotides: TGTGCCACCAGCAGACCTTCCCAAGCGAACACCGGGGAGCTGTTTTTT. It translates to CATSRPSQANTGELFF.

J is TRBJ1-2 and V is TRBV24-1, with 7 bases aligning to TRBD1. Trimming at V came to 4 bases and at J to 5 bases, leaving 9 bases not matched to a gene. The CDR3 extends over 15 amino acids. Germline-derived CDR1 and CDR2 are KGHDR and SFDVKD. The CDR3 region is CATSERTGPSYGYTF. The CDR3 DNA reads as TGTGCCACCAGTGAAAGGACAGGCCCGTCGTATGGCTACACCTTC.

This clonotype has just a few counts. V and J are TRBV5-1 and TRBJ2-1, with D possibly TRBD1 on 6 matching bases. Trimming shortened V by 4 bases and J by 6 bases, and 17 bases separated the two germline ends. The CDR3 has 15 residues. Germline-derived CDR1 and CDR2 are SGHRS and YFSETQ. CDR3 amino acids: CASSPAQGSGNEQFF. The CDR3 region has the DNA TGCGCCAGCAGCCCGGCGCAGGGGAGTGGCAATGAGCAGTTCTTC.

J is TRBJ2-1 and V is TRBV5-1, with TRBD2 matching over 7 bases. CDR3 size: 15 residues. Germline V gene sequence: CDR1 SGHRS, CDR2 YFSETQ. V lost 0 bases, J lost 9 bases, and 9 bases stayed unmatched. This CDR3 reads CASSLDWRRESEQFF. CDR3 DNA: TGCGCCAGCAGCTTGGATTGGAGGCGGGAGTCTGAGCAGTTCTTC.

This clonotype was counted at least ten times. CDR3 nucleotides: TGTGCCAGCAGTGAACTCGGACTTAGCAATGAGCAGTTCTTC. The encoded protein is CASSELGLSNEQFF. The chain is built from TRBV25-1 and TRBJ2-1, with TRBD2 as a possible D gene (5 bases). The V gene's germline CDR1 is MGHDK and CDR2 SYGVNS. This CDR3 contains 14 residues. V was cut by 2 bases and J by 6 bases, with 11 bases left in between.

The chain carries TRBV7-9 and TRBJ2-7, with D hard to call. Trimming took off 0 bases at V and 4 bases at J, with 10 bases between the two ends. The CDR3 totals 14 residues. Germline-derived CDR1 and CDR2 are SEHNR and FQNEAQ (reference sequence). For the CDR3, the DNA is TGTGCCAGCAGCTTAGCGGCCCCCGGGTACGAGCAGTACTTC. Translation: CASSLAAPGYEQYF.

This clonotype was seen a few times. This chain links TRBV14 with TRBJ2-7, with 10 bases aligning to TRBD2. In germline, CDR1 is SGHDN, CDR2 FVKESK. The CDR3 contains 16 residues. Trimming took 3 bases from V and 3 from J; bases not matched to a gene: 8. The chain's CDR3 is CASSQDLLAGSYEQYF. The DNA of the CDR3 is TGTGCCAGCAGCCAGGACCTACTAGCGGGAAGCTACGAGCAGTACTTC.

This clonotype was seen only once. The chain couples TRBV7-6 to TRBJ1-1, with 11 bases matching TRBD1. Germline CDR1 SGHVS, CDR2 FNYEAQ. The CDR3 runs to 16 residues. Trimming removed 1 base from V and 10 bases from J; junction bases left unmatched: 11. The DNA of the CDR3 is TGTGCCAGCAGCTTAGGACCGAGGACAGGGGGCGAGGGAGCTTTCTTT. Its protein is CASSLGPRTGGEGAFF.

The sample holds a few counts of this clonotype. The rearrangement joins TRBV29-1 to TRBJ2-2; D is unclear. This CDR3 comprises 15 residues. Germline V CDR1 and CDR2: SQVTM, ANQGSEA. The germline V and J ends were trimmed by 7 bases and 5 bases, with 20 bases remaining between them. This chain's CDR3 is CSAHIDSLWTGELFF. The CDR3 coding sequence is TGCAGCGCCCACATAGACTCTCTTTGGACCGGGGAGCTGTTTTTT.

V is TRBV4-1 and J is TRBJ2-1; 7 bases match TRBD2. Germline loops: CDR1 MGHRA, CDR2 YSYEKL. With 6 bases clipped from V and 6 bases from J, the junction kept 5 bases outside the gene matches. This CDR3 has 13 amino acids. DNA of the CDR3: TGCGCCAGCAGGGGCGGGAGCATCAATGAGCAGTTCTTC. Translation gives CASRGGSINEQFF.

This clonotype was seen a handful of times. The V and J genes are TRBV12-3 or TRBV12-4 and TRBJ2-7, with 7 bases that match TRBD2. The J segment lost 4 bases and the V segment lost 7 bases, leaving 13 bases of the junction unmatched. The CDR3 spans 15 residues. CDR3 region: CASTPRGGNSYEQYF. The CDR3 DNA sequence: TGTGCCAGCACCCCCCGCGGGGGAAATTCTTACGAGCAGTACTTC.

The V and J genes are TRBV7-3 and TRBJ2-3, with D unresolved. CDR1 is SGHTA and CDR2 is FQGTGA in the germline V gene. Between the trimmed V and J ends, which lost 4 bases and 2 bases, there was a span of 13 bases. The CDR3 is 15 amino acids. The CDR3 DNA is TGTGCCAGCAGCTATCGACCGAGCCCCACAGATACGCAGTATTTT. This encodes CASSYRPSPTDTQYF.

The chain has TRBV7-8 and TRBJ2-7, with D perhaps matching TRBD2 (5 bases). The CDR3 consists of 14 residues. Germline CDR1 and CDR2: SGHVS and FQNEAQ. V was shortened by 3 bases and J by 0 bases, with 9 bases between the two germline ends. CDR3 protein: CASSFFGDSYEQYF. CDR3 nucleotide sequence: TGTGCCAGCAGCTTTTTCGGGGACTCCTACGAGCAGTACTTC.

This rearrangement joins TRBV4-1 to TRBJ2-1; tentatively, D is TRBD2 (5 bases). V was clipped by 0 bases and J by 10 bases, with 16 bases between them. Germline CDR1 is MGHRA and CDR2 is YSYEKL. This CDR3 is 15 amino acids long. CDR3 sequence: CASSQDGIRSGEQFF. In DNA, the CDR3 is TGCGCCAGCAGCCAAGATGGAATCCGCTCGGGGGAGCAGTTCTTC.

V is TRBV19 and J is TRBJ2-7; TRBD1 matches 7 bases. Germline V gives CDR1 LNHDA, CDR2 SQIVND (reference sequence). CDR3 length equals 14 residues. J lost 5 bases, V lost 5 bases, and 9 bases had no gene match. In nucleotides, the CDR3 is TGTGCCAGTAGTGCCCGACAGGGTTTCAACGAGCAGTACTTC. Its translation: CASSARQGFNEQYF. Variable domain in full (rest from reference TRBV19 and TRBJ2-7): DGGITQSPKYLFRKEGQNVTLSCEQNLNHDAMYWYRQDPGQGLRLIYYSQIVNDFQKGDIAEGYSVSREKKESFPLTVTSAQKNPTAFYLCASSARQGFNEQYFGPGTRLTVT.

The genes are TRBV12-3 or TRBV12-4 and TRBJ2-7, with 11 positions matching TRBD2. The CDR3 loop spans 17 amino acids. After removal of 1 base from V and 1 base from J, the junction contained 6 bases not matched to a gene. CDR3 sequence (DNA): TGTGCCAGCAGTTTAGAGACTAGCGGGACCCTATCCTACGAGCAGTACTTC. Protein product: CASSLETSGTLSYEQYF.

The chain couples TRBV7-9 to TRBJ2-7, with D maybe TRBD2 (6 bases). CDR1 SEHNR and CDR2 FQNEAQ come from the germline V gene (reference sequence). The CDR3 covers 15 residues. Deletions cut 2 bases from V and 1 base from J, with 12 bases between. CDR3 protein: CASSLTRDRSYEQYF. The CDR3 nucleotides read TGTGCCAGCAGCTTAACGCGGGATAGGTCCTACGAGCAGTACTTC.

This clonotype was seen only a few times. The chain recombines TRBV29-1 with TRBJ2-1, with TRBD2 as a possible D gene (5 bases). V lost 7 bases and J 5 bases, leaving 18 bases between the germline ends. Per the germline V gene, CDR1 is SQVTM and CDR2 is ANQGSEA. The CDR3 runs 14 residues. The CDR3 nucleotides are TGCAGCGCGATGGACTGGCGAAAGGACAATGAGCAGTTCTTC. Translating gives CSAMDWRKDNEQFF.

This clonotype was observed a handful of times. This chain connects TRBV27 to TRBJ2-1; D ambiguous. V was cut by 5 bases and J by 0 bases, with 14 bases left in between. This CDR3 has 16 residues. Germline CDR1 MNHEY, CDR2 SMNVEV (reference sequence). The CDR3, as DNA: TGTGCCAGCAGTCCAAGGTCAGGACGCTCCTACAATGAGCAGTTCTTC. Translating it yields CASSPRSGRSYNEQFF.

CDR3 sequence: CSSSRQGRLGEQFF. The CDR3 coding sequence is TGCAGCTCCTCGAGGCAGGGCCGGTTGGGTGAGCAGTTCTTC. The J gene is TRBJ2-1, the V gene TRBV29-1; D may be TRBD1 (5 bases). Per the germline V gene, CDR1 is SQVTM and CDR2 is ANQGSEA. The V and J ends lost 8 bases and 9 bases respectively, with 23 bases between them. The CDR3 loop spans 14 amino acids.

This clonotype was detected many times. The rearrangement joins TRBV6-6 to TRBJ1-1; D call uncertain. V shed 6 bases and J shed 10 bases, with 18 bases lying between them. This CDR3 has 13 residues. From germline, CDR1 is MNHNY and CDR2 SVGAGI (reference sequence). CDR3 coding DNA: TGTGCCAGCAGGTTTACATCGCGGATGGGAGCTTTCTTT. This encodes CASRFTSRMGAFF.

This rearrangement joins TRBV4-1 to TRBJ1-5; D gene ambiguous. This CDR3 is built from 15 residues. The V gene lost 0 bases and the J gene lost 0 bases, with 6 bases spanning the gap. Germline CDR1 and CDR2: MGHRA and YSYEKL. CDR3 loop: CASSQDQFSNQPQHF. The CDR3 coding sequence is TGCGCCAGCAGCCAAGATCAGTTTAGCAATCAGCCCCAGCATTTT.

V is TRBV3-1 and J is TRBJ2-1; D may correspond to TRBD1 or TRBD2 (6 bases each). The CDR3 is 13 amino acids. Trimming left V 6 bases short and J 7 bases short, with 13 bases between. Germline lookup yields CDR1 LGHDT and CDR2 YNNKEL (reference sequence). The CDR3 nucleotides are TGTGCCAGCAGGCACAGGGCGGGGAATGAGCAGTTCTTC. Translation: CASRHRAGNEQFF.

The chain uses TRBV5-5 and TRBJ2-2, with unresolved D. The CDR3 is made up of 15 amino acids. The V end lost 4 bases, the J end lost 4 bases, and 14 bases lay between the germline ends. Germline-derived CDR1 and CDR2 are SGHKS and YYEKEE (reference sequence). The CDR3 loop reads CASSALSPGTGELFF. The DNA of the CDR3 is TGTGCCAGCAGCGCGTTAAGCCCCGGCACCGGGGAGCTGTTTTTT.

This clonotype was counted ten times or more. The chain uses TRBV5-1 and TRBJ1-4, with TRBD1 as a possible D gene (5 bases). The germline CDR1 and CDR2 sequences are SGHRS and YFSETQ. The CDR3 spans 16 residues. With 4 bases removed from V and 8 bases from J, the gap between germline ends came to 21 bases. As DNA, the CDR3 is TGCGCCAGCAGCGTGGACCAGGGTCGGGTTTGGGAAAAACTGTTTTTT. The encoded protein is CASSVDQGRVWEKLFF. Using reference TRBV5-1 and TRBJ1-4 for the parts outside the CDR3, the full variable domain is KAGVTQTPRYLIKTRGQQVTLSCSPISGHRSVSWYQQTPGQGLQFLFEYFSETQRNKGNFPGRFSGRQFSNSRSEMNVSTLELGDSALYLCASSVDQGRVWEKLFFGSGTQLSVL.

In its sample, this clonotype was seen many times. The chain combines TRBV4-1 with TRBJ2-3; D gene unclear. In germline, CDR1 is MGHRA, CDR2 YSYEKL. V was clipped by 1 base and J by 2 bases, with 10 bases between them. The CDR3 loop spans 15 amino acids. The CDR3 region is CASSQGVPNTDTQYF. CDR3 in DNA: TGCGCCAGCAGCCAAGGAGTCCCGAACACAGATACGCAGTATTTT.